The present T cell receptor (beta chain) was sequenced within a study of cytomegalovirus exposure and HLA in healthy donors. Study conclusions and caveats: In vitro data verified a few CMV-associated chains as specific for CMV antigens.

A word on this clone: The antigen is not known.

Primers: 60 Vbeta forward and 13 Jbeta reverse. Repertoires were generated with immunoSEQ multiplex PCR, while TCRdb's copy carries only in-frame clones and drops some. The sample has 150,000 to 200,000 clones, approximately 78% seen once; the top ten hold around 2.3%. Sequenced: PBMCs. This receptor was obtained from a human donor in good health.

In DNA form, the CDR3 reads TGTGCCAGCAGCATGACCGGGACTAACACTGAAGCTTTCTTT. Its protein is CASSMTGTNTEAFF. The V and J genes are TRBV7-8 and TRBJ1-1; TRBD1 is a possible D gene (5 bases). Germline lookup yields CDR1 SGHVS and CDR2 FQNEAQ. This CDR3 region has 14 residues. Trimming pared 5 bases from V and 2 bases from J, leaving 12 bases between. Drawing the rest from reference TRBV7-8 and TRBJ1-1, the complete variable domain is GAGVSQSPRYKVAKRGQDVALRCDPISGHVSLFWYQQALGQGPEFLTYFQNEAQLDKSGLPSDRFFAERPEGSVSTLKIQRTQQEDSAVYLCASSMTGTNTEAFFGQGTRLTVV.